This note documents a single T cell receptor (beta chain) sequence. Using its own MiXCR run on the 5' RACE reads, TCRdb lists one record per CDR3 protein. The sample has approximately 350,000 distinct CDR3 sequences, 25% to 30% seen once; the top ten hold about 13%. The CDR3 is made up of 13 amino acids. V gave up 7 bases and J gave up 2 bases, with 14 bases separating them. Germline CDR1 is SQVTM and CDR2 is ANQGSEA. This sample was included in a study of T-cell memory formation after mild COVID-19. This TCR came from an adult woman who had mild COVID-19 (a few samples of this study predate the infection). Cell type and time point are not known. Specimen: PBMCs or a T cell subset sorted from them (not recorded which). The chain links TRBV29-1 to TRBJ2-5; D may be TRBD1 or TRBD2 (7 bases each). The CDR3 loop reads CSAGRGQQETQYF. CDR3 in DNA: TGCAGCGCTGGGAGGGGGCAACAAGAGACCCAGTACTTC.